This paragraph covers one T cell receptor beta chain sequence. This record belongs to a study of blood T cell repertoires in COVID-19. Whole-study context: Specimens from acute and convalescent COVID-19 originated in the United States, Italy and Spain.

The table came from immunoSEQ multiplex PCR; TCRdb's copy has only in-frame clones and leaves some out. This table holds over 400,000 clones, approximately 91% found once. The CDR3 consists of 12 residues. Germline values: CDR1 SQVTM, CDR2 ANQGSEA. The V end lost 7 bases, the J end lost 2 bases, and 12 bases lay between the germline ends. This sequence was found in a woman between 50 and 59 years old with COVID-19, enrolled during active disease. The material sequenced was peripheral blood. The V call is TRBV29-1, the J call TRBJ2-7, with D possibly being TRBD1 (6 bases). The CDR3 sequence: CSAVTGTYEQYF. The CDR3 region has the DNA TGCAGCGCCGTGACAGGTACCTACGAGCAGTACTTC.